This entry lists 32 T cell receptor beta chains sequenced from one sample in a study of OX40 agonist ivuxolimab in advanced cancers. The repertoire was sequenced with immunoSEQ multiplex PCR; TCRdb's copy has only in-frame clones and lacks some. The profile shows some 74,000 clones, approximately 87% of them singletons. The sample in question was CD4+ or CD8+ T cells sorted from blood, obtained in a trial of the OX40 agonist ivuxolimab. The source of these receptors is an adult with an advanced solid tumor such as melanoma, head and neck, liver or kidney cancer.

V usage is TRBV11-1 and J usage is TRBJ2-2, with 8 bases that match TRBD2. CDR3 length: 15 amino acids. The V gene's germline CDR1 is SGHAT and CDR2 FQDESV (reference sequence). V shed 5 bases, J shed 4 bases, and the junction held 6 bases outside the gene matches. The CDR3 DNA sequence: TGTGCCAGCAGCCCCCTGGCGGGAGGCACCGGGGAGCTGTTTTTT. Translation: CASSPLAGGTGELFF.

The count of this clone is one. The chain joins TRBV18 to TRBJ2-5, with TRBD1 matching over 8 bases. V was clipped by 8 bases and J by 1 base; unmatched bases: 3. This CDR3 contains 13 residues. The germline V gene has CDR1 KGHSH and CDR2 LQKENI. The CDR3 DNA reads TGTGCCAGCACGGGGACAGGCCAAGAGACCCAGTACTTC. Translated: CASTGTGQETQYF.

The chain is built from TRBV6-6 and TRBJ2-7; no clear D gene. CDR3 length: 11 amino acids. Germline CDR1 reads MNHNY; CDR2 reads SVGAGI (reference sequence). V lost 1 base and J 5 bases, leaving 3 bases between the germline ends. CDR3 loop: CASSYWHEQYF. In DNA, the CDR3 is TGTGCCAGCAGTTACTGGCACGAGCAGTACTTC.

The J gene is TRBJ1-1, the V gene TRBV18; 9 bases agree with TRBD1. Germline loops: CDR1 KGHSH, CDR2 LQKENI. The CDR3 consists of 16 residues. V trimming: 2 bases; J trimming: 3 bases; junction bases outside the gene matches: 7. The CDR3 region has the DNA TGTGCCAGCTCACCAGAGCTCGACAGGGGGTACACTGAAGCTTTCTTT. Translation: CASSPELDRGYTEAFF.

In nucleotides, the CDR3 is TGTGCCGGGGGACGGCAAGAGACCCAGTACTTC. Translated, it gives CAGGRQETQYF. The chain has TRBV30 and TRBJ2-5, with D perhaps being TRBD1 or TRBD2 (5 bases each). V lost 8 bases to trimming and J lost 2 bases, with 9 bases between them. Germline CDR1 is GTSNPN and CDR2 is SVGIG (reference sequence). CDR3 length: 11 amino acids.

The chain couples TRBV11-1 to TRBJ1-1, with D possibly TRBD1 on 5 matching bases. The CDR3 is made up of 15 amino acids. Germline CDR1 reads SGHAT; CDR2 reads FQDESV (reference sequence). V was trimmed by 3 bases and J by 4 bases, leaving 15 bases between them. Written as DNA, the CDR3 is TGTGCCAGCAGCTTCCGTCTAGGGGTCCTCACTGAAGCTTTCTTT. Encoded protein: CASSFRLGVLTEAFF.

The chain carries TRBV7-9 and TRBJ2-3, with no clear D. The CDR3 has 14 residues. Germline V gene lookup returns CDR1 SEHNR and CDR2 FQNEAQ (reference sequence). The V end was cut by 5 bases, the J end by 1 base, with 10 bases between. For the CDR3, the DNA is TGTGCCAGCAGCCAAAGGCAGGGCACAGATACGCAGTATTTT. Amino acids: CASSQRQGTDTQYF.

This clone was seen a few times. The genes are TRBV7-8 and TRBJ2-1; 13 nucleotides align to TRBD2. Germline values: CDR1 SGHVS, CDR2 FQNEAQ. The CDR3 length is 16 residues. The trim removed 4 bases at V and 8 bases at J, leaving 8 bases unmatched. The CDR3 protein is CASSWRTSGSRDEQFF. DNA of the CDR3: TGTGCCAGCAGCTGGCGGACTAGCGGGAGTAGGGATGAGCAGTTCTTC.

The sample holds a few counts of this clone. The chain joins TRBV6-1 to TRBJ2-1; weak D call: TRBD2 (5 bases). The CDR3 is 15 amino acids. V gave up 5 bases and J gave up 2 bases, with 13 bases separating them. Looked up from germline, CDR1 is MNHNS and CDR2 is SASEGT. CDR3 in amino acids: CASSRVAIPYNEQFF. CDR3 coding DNA: TGTGCCAGCAGTAGGGTAGCGATCCCCTACAATGAGCAGTTCTTC.

The V call is TRBV7-2, the J call TRBJ1-1, with no clear D. Trimming stripped 2 bases from V and 5 bases from J, with 12 bases between. This CDR3 is 14 amino acids long. The germline CDR1 and CDR2 sequences are SGHTA and FQGNSA. The DNA of the CDR3 is TGTGCCAGCAGCTTAAGGGCTACGGGTACTGAAGCTTTCTTT. It codes for CASSLRATGTEAFF.

The chain recombines TRBV28 with TRBJ2-7, with a tentative D call TRBD2 (6 bases). This CDR3 is built from 15 residues. Germline V gives CDR1 MDHEN, CDR2 SYDVKM. V lost 5 bases and J 0 bases, leaving 14 bases between the germline ends. The CDR3 DNA sequence: TGTGCCAGCAGTCTCCCCCAGGGACTCTCCTACGAGCAGTACTTC. Its translation is CASSLPQGLSYEQYF.

This chain connects TRBV7-8 to TRBJ1-2, with a possible D match to TRBD1 (5 bases). The germline gives CDR1 SGHVS, CDR2 FQNEAQ. Trimming pared 1 base from V and 2 bases from J, leaving 11 bases between. The CDR3 runs 15 residues. In nucleotides, the CDR3 is TGTGCCAGCAGCTTAGGTGTGGGACCGAACTATGGCTACACCTTC. This translates into CASSLGVGPNYGYTF.

This chain joins TRBV18 and TRBJ1-4; a possible D gene is TRBD1 (6 bases). Germline-derived CDR1 and CDR2 are KGHSH and LQKENI. With 4 bases removed from V and 0 bases from J, the gap between germline ends came to 9 bases. The CDR3 consists of 15 residues. As DNA, the CDR3 is TGTGCCAGCTCACACGGACAGTCAACTAATGAAAAACTGTTTTTT. Translating it yields CASSHGQSTNEKLFF.

The chain recombines TRBV5-6 with TRBJ1-4; D is ambiguous. The CDR3 sequence is 14 residues long. Germline V gives CDR1 SGHDT, CDR2 YYEEEE. V lost 1 base, J lost 7 bases, and 11 bases lay in between. CDR3 sequence (DNA): TGTGCCAGCAGCTTGAGTCAGCTGAGTGAAAAACTGTTTTTT. Translated: CASSLSQLSEKLFF.

This chain joins TRBV19 and TRBJ1-5; D not certain. V shed 3 bases and J shed 4 bases, with 10 bases lying between them. Per the germline V gene, CDR1 is LNHDA and CDR2 is SQIVND (reference sequence). The CDR3 consists of 14 residues. The CDR3 is CASSILGSNQPQHF. The CDR3 bases are TGTGCCAGTAGTATTTTGGGTTCGAATCAGCCCCAGCATTTT.

The genes are TRBV5-1 and TRBJ2-2; 10 bases align to TRBD2. V shed 3 bases, J shed 7 bases, and the junction held 6 bases outside the gene matches. Germline CDR1 reads SGHRS; CDR2 reads YFSETQ. There are 15 residues in the CDR3. CDR3: CASSSLAGDNGELFF. CDR3 DNA sequence: TGCGCCAGCAGCTCCCTAGCGGGAGACAACGGGGAGCTGTTTTTT.

J is TRBJ2-5 and V is TRBV5-4; D unclear. CDR1 and CDR2 (germline): SGHNT, YYREEE (reference sequence). This CDR3 is built from 12 residues. The V and J ends lost 0 bases and 12 bases respectively, with 12 bases between them. The CDR3 protein is CASSLDRQSEYF. The CDR3 region has the DNA TGTGCCAGCAGCTTGGATCGGCAATCGGAGTACTTC.

CDR3 nucleotides: TGTGCCAGCAGTGCCTACAGGGACCACACTGAAGCTTTCTTT. This codes for CASSAYRDHTEAFF. This chain links TRBV27 with TRBJ1-1, with D tentatively TRBD1 (6 bases). The CDR3 runs to 14 residues. The germline CDR1 and CDR2 sequences are MNHEY and SMNVEV (reference sequence). Between the trimmed V and J ends, which lost 5 bases and 3 bases, there was a span of 13 bases.

This chain links TRBV7-8 with TRBJ1-5, with a possible D match to TRBD1 (5 bases). The germline V gene has CDR1 SGHVS and CDR2 FQNEAQ. The V end lost 5 bases, the J end lost 4 bases, and 18 bases lay between the germline ends. The CDR3 runs to 16 residues. The chain's CDR3 is CASSRESREINQPQHF. The CDR3, as DNA: TGTGCCAGCAGCCGAGAGAGCAGGGAAATTAATCAGCCCCAGCATTTT.

The chain recombines TRBV27 with TRBJ2-1; the D gene could be TRBD1 or TRBD2 (5 bases each). CDR1 and CDR2 (germline): MNHEY, SMNVEV (reference sequence). V was pared by 2 bases and J by 4 bases, with 12 bases between. The CDR3 sequence is 15 residues long. This CDR3 is CASSLRAGSYNEQFF. CDR3 bases: TGTGCCAGCAGTTTAAGGGCAGGGAGTTACAATGAGCAGTTCTTC.

Only one count was recorded for this clone. The chain couples TRBV6-5 to TRBJ1-1, with TRBD1 as a possible D gene (5 bases). V was cut by 7 bases and J by 0 bases, with 15 bases left in between. CDR1 MNHEY and CDR2 SVGAGI come from the germline V gene. This CDR3 spans 15 amino acids. DNA for the CDR3: TGTGCCAGCATCCCCATGGGGGGGATGAACACTGAAGCTTTCTTT. Translating it yields CASIPMGGMNTEAFF.

This rearrangement joins TRBV5-1 to TRBJ1-2; possible D gene TRBD1, 6 bases. Between the trimmed V and J ends, which lost 0 bases and 8 bases, there was a span of 14 bases. The CDR3 has 14 amino acids. Germline V gene lookup returns CDR1 SGHRS and CDR2 YFSETQ. DNA of the CDR3: TGCGCCAGCAGCTTGGGCTCCGGGGGGCTCGGCTACACCTTC. Its protein product is CASSLGSGGLGYTF.

The V gene is TRBV6-5, the J gene TRBJ2-4; perhaps D is TRBD1 or TRBD2 (6 bases each). V lost 6 bases and J 7 bases, leaving 19 bases between the germline ends. Germline V lookup: CDR1 MNHEY, CDR2 SVGAGI. This CDR3 is built from 15 residues. CDR3 nucleotides: TGTGCCAGCAGCTACGGGGGCAGGGGCAGGAACATTCAGTACTTC. Its protein is CASSYGGRGRNIQYF.

This chain uses TRBV15 with TRBJ2-6; TRBD1 or TRBD2 may be the D gene (5 bases each). Trimming cost V 1 base and J 0 bases, with 22 bases left between them. CDR1 LNHNV and CDR2 YYDKDF come from the germline V gene (reference sequence). The CDR3 is 21 amino acids. CDR3 DNA: TGTGCCACCAGCAGAGGCTGGGGCCTCTGGGGGACGGACTCTGGGGCCAACGTCCTGACTTTC. Encoded protein: CATSRGWGLWGTDSGANVLTF.

The chain carries TRBV19 and TRBJ1-3; 9 positions match TRBD1. The CDR3 has 16 amino acids. V trimming: 5 bases; J trimming: 3 bases; junction bases outside the gene matches: 8. In germline, CDR1 is LNHDA, CDR2 SQIVND (reference sequence). CDR3 nucleotide sequence: TGTGCCAGTAGTCCCACCCGACAGGGGGGTGGAAACACCATATATTTT. Translation gives CASSPTRQGGGNTIYF.

In this sample, this clone turned up a few times. This chain links TRBV27 with TRBJ1-5; TRBD1 is a possible D gene (6 bases). The CDR3 has 18 amino acids. The germline gives CDR1 MNHEY, CDR2 SMNVEV (reference sequence). V was pared by 3 bases and J by 6 bases, with 24 bases between. CDR3 loop: CASSFRSRDTKGVQPQHF. DNA for the CDR3: TGTGCCAGCAGTTTTCGTAGCCGGGACACGAAGGGGGTTCAGCCCCAGCATTTT.

The gene calls are TRBV28 and TRBJ2-7; maybe TRBD2 (6 bases). In germline, CDR1 is MDHEN, CDR2 SYDVKM. The ends were cut back, 11 bases at V and 6 bases at J, with 14 bases in the middle. The CDR3 consists of 11 residues. This CDR3 reads CAGTGGAEQYF. The CDR3 DNA is TGTGCCGGCACCGGGGGTGCCGAGCAGTACTTC.

J is TRBJ1-3 and V is TRBV29-1; D possibly corresponds to TRBD1 (6 bases). Between the trimmed V and J ends, which lost 2 bases and 1 base, there was a span of 9 bases. Germline V gene data show CDR1 as SQVTM and CDR2 as ANQGSEA. CDR3 length equals 14 residues. CDR3 sequence reads: CSVERQESGNTIYF. The CDR3 DNA reads TGCAGCGTTGAAAGACAGGAATCTGGAAACACCATATATTTT. Together with reference TRBV29-1 and TRBJ1-3, the CDR3 gives the full variable domain: SAVISQKPSRDICQRGTSLTIQCQVDSQVTMMFWYRQQPGQSLTLIATANQGSEATYESGFVIDKFPISRPNLTFSTLTVSNMSPEDSSIYLCSVERQESGNTIYFGEGSWLTVV.

This chain joins TRBV4-2 and TRBJ1-3; D not resolved. Germline assignment: CDR1 LGHNA and CDR2 YNFKEQ. With 4 bases removed from V and 6 bases from J, the gap between germline ends came to 19 bases. The CDR3 sequence is 16 residues long. CDR3 DNA sequence: TGTGCCAGCAGCCTAAATTCAGGCGTCCTGGAAAACACCATATATTTT. This translates into CASSLNSGVLENTIYF.

This clone has just one count. The rearrangement joins TRBV19 to TRBJ1-2; D remains unclear. V lost 7 bases to trimming and J lost 1 base, with 28 bases between them. This CDR3 is built from 19 residues. Germline-derived CDR1 and CDR2 are LNHDA and SQIVND (reference sequence). The CDR3 is CASNRGFASRGLGNYGYTF. CDR3 bases: TGTGCCAGTAACCGCGGGTTTGCCAGTCGAGGGTTAGGTAACTATGGCTACACCTTC.

The V call is TRBV29-1, the J call TRBJ2-1; 9 bases are a match to TRBD2. After removal of 6 bases from V and 2 bases from J, the junction contained 5 bases not matched to a gene. The CDR3 totals 14 residues. CDR1 is SQVTM and CDR2 is ANQGSEA in the germline V gene. CDR3 in DNA: TGCAGCGTCCTAGCGGGGCCTACCTACAATGAGCAGTTCTTC. Amino acids: CSVLAGPTYNEQFF.

This chain joins TRBV6-6 and TRBJ2-1; D might be TRBD2 (5 bases). This CDR3 is 11 amino acids long. Germline loops: CDR1 MNHNY, CDR2 SVGAGI (reference sequence). The V end lost 8 bases, the J end lost 5 bases, and 7 bases lay between the germline ends. The CDR3 sequence: CASSGDNEQFF. DNA for the CDR3: TGTGCCAGCTCCGGGGACAATGAGCAGTTCTTC.